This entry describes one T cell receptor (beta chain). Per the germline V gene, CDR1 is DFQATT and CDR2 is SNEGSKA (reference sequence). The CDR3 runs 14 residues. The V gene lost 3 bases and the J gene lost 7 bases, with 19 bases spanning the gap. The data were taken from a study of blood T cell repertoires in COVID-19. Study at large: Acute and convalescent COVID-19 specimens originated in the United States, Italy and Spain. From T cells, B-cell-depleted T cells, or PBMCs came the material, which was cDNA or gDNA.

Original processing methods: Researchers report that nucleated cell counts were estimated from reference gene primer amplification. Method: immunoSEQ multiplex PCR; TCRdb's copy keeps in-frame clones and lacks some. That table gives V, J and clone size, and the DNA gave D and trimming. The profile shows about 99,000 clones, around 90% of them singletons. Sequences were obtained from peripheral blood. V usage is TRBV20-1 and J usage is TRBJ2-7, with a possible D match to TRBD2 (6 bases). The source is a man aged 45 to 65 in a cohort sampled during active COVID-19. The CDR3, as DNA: TGCAGTGCTAGTCGGCGGCGGGACCATTGGGAGCAGTACTTC. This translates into CSASRRRDHWEQYF.